Reported below is one TCR beta chain. Its target is not known. The junction departs from germline at one end; a sequencing error may be responsible. TCRdb reprocessed the RT-PCR reads via MiXCR and lists one record per CDR3 protein. The sample has 610,000 or so distinct CDR3 sequences; around 15% are singletons. This entry is derived from a study of response to subunit inactivated influenza vaccine. Study outcomes and limitations: The authors proposed limited new T cell recruitment per seasonal influenza vaccination.

CDR3 length: 14 residues. Germline CDR1 reads SGHTA; CDR2 reads FQGNSA. The source is a man aged 50 to 59 who received an inactivated influenza vaccine. This sample comprised PBMCs from blood, obtained roughly 13 days after vaccination. J is TRBJ2-3 and V is TRBV7-2; 9 bases map to TRBD1. The CDR3 here is CASSPDRGTDKQYF. CDR3 DNA sequence: TGTGCCAGCAGCCCGGACAGGGGCACAGATAAGCAGTATTTT.